The 10 T cell receptor beta chains listed next were all sequenced from one sample in a study of blood T cell repertoires in COVID-19. This table comes from immunoSEQ multiplex PCR, and its TCRdb copy is limited to in-frame clones, with some not included. Among 150,000 or so clones listed, around 82% were seen once. The sample taken for sequencing was peripheral blood. The source of these receptors is a human donor with acute or convalescent COVID-19. The donor label of this sample is uncertain.

There are a few counts of this clone. The rearrangement links TRBV7-2 to TRBJ1-2; D is perhaps TRBD1 (5 bases). This CDR3 region has 16 residues. Germline-derived CDR1 and CDR2 are SGHTA and FQGNSA. V gave up 1 base and J gave up 4 bases, with 16 bases separating them. The CDR3 reads CASSLGIGAGLYGYTF. The CDR3 DNA is TGTGCCAGCAGCTTAGGGATTGGGGCAGGGCTCTATGGCTACACCTTC.

The chain has TRBV10-1 and TRBJ1-5; D unclear. Trimming shortened V by 2 bases and J by 2 bases, and 4 bases separated the two germline ends. Germline V gene sequence: CDR1 WNHNN, CDR2 SYGVQD (reference sequence). The CDR3 is 13 residues long. The chain's CDR3 is CASSEHRNQPQHF. CDR3 bases: TGCGCCAGCAGTGAGCATCGCAATCAGCCCCAGCATTTT.

This chain connects TRBV5-1 to TRBJ1-1, with no clear D. CDR3 size: 14 residues. V was cut by 4 bases and J by 2 bases, with 12 bases left in between. In germline, CDR1 is SGHRS, CDR2 YFSETQ. CDR3 residues: CASSLGADNTEAFF. As DNA, the CDR3 is TGCGCCAGCAGCCTGGGAGCGGACAACACTGAAGCTTTCTTT. The variable domain in full, completed from reference TRBV5-1 and TRBJ1-1, reads KAGVTQTPRYLIKTRGQQVTLSCSPISGHRSVSWYQQTPGQGLQFLFEYFSETQRNKGNFPGRFSGRQFSNSRSEMNVSTLELGDSALYLCASSLGADNTEAFFGQGTRLTVV.

This clone was seen only a few times. The chain has TRBV5-1 and TRBJ2-5, with D tentatively TRBD1 (5 bases). V lost 0 bases to trimming and J lost 2 bases, with 14 bases between them. Germline V gene sequence: CDR1 SGHRS, CDR2 YFSETQ. There are 16 residues in the CDR3. In DNA, the CDR3 is TGCGCCAGCAGCTTGGGGGGCAGGTCCCCACAAGAGACCCAGTACTTC. Residues: CASSLGGRSPQETQYF.

The chain combines TRBV10-1 with TRBJ1-6, with 8 bases that match TRBD1. Germline V lookup: CDR1 WNHNN, CDR2 SYGVQD (reference sequence). The CDR3 is made up of 13 amino acids. V gave up 6 bases and J gave up 8 bases; unmatched junction bases: 3. The CDR3 here is CASREDRDSPLHF. CDR3 bases: TGCGCCAGCAGAGAGGACAGGGATTCACCCCTCCACTTT.

This rearrangement joins TRBV6-6 to TRBJ1-1; TRBD1 is a possible D gene (5 bases). Looked up from germline, CDR1 is MNHNY and CDR2 is SVGAGI (reference sequence). There are 13 residues in the CDR3. V lost 4 bases, J lost 0 bases, and 6 bases lay in between. The CDR3 nucleotides are TGTGCCAGCAGTTGGACATTGAACACTGAAGCTTTCTTT. Protein: CASSWTLNTEAFF.

Worth noting for this clone: An end of the junction differs from the germline gene, which may be a read error. The chain is built from TRBV3-1 (or the pseudogene TRBV3-2) and TRBJ2-7, with TRBD1 as a possible D gene (6 bases). The CDR3 has 10 amino acids. Germline lookup yields CDR1 LGHDT and CDR2 YNNKEL (reference sequence). The CDR3 nucleotides are TGTGCCAGCAGCCAAACCTACAGGGACTTC. Residues: CASSQTYRDF.

This clone was seen once. V usage is TRBV5-1 and J usage is TRBJ1-1; TRBD1 aligns across 8 bases. The CDR3 spans 16 residues. Germline CDR1 reads SGHRS; CDR2 reads YFSETQ. V lost 4 bases, J lost 4 bases, and 12 bases stayed unmatched. CDR3 residues: CASSLYPGQEGTEAFF. DNA for the CDR3: TGCGCCAGCAGCCTGTATCCGGGACAGGAGGGCACTGAAGCTTTCTTT.

This clone was counted a single time. The rearrangement links TRBV18 to TRBJ1-5; D perhaps matches TRBD1 (6 bases). CDR1 is KGHSH, CDR2 LQKENI, per germline. Trimming stripped 4 bases from V and 5 bases from J, with 9 bases between. This CDR3 is 13 amino acids long. As DNA, the CDR3 is TGTGCCAGCTCACGGACAGCGGATCAGCCCCAGCATTTT. Residues: CASSRTADQPQHF.

The gene calls are TRBV7-9 and TRBJ2-5; TRBD1 aligns across 12 bases. The junction had 8 bases not matched to a gene; V was cut back by 5 bases and J by 4 bases. The length of the CDR3 is 16 residues. CDR1 and CDR2 from the germline V gene are SEHNR and FQNEAQ (reference sequence). CDR3 sequence: CASSPGTGGASETQYF. For the CDR3, the DNA is TGTGCCAGCAGCCCGGGGACAGGGGGCGCATCAGAGACCCAGTACTTC.